Listed here are 27 T cell receptor beta chains from one sample, sequenced in a study of blood T cell repertoires in COVID-19. Here immunoSEQ multiplex PCR was the method, and the copy in TCRdb shows in-frame clones only, minus some. The sample yields about 250,000 clones, more than 70% seen once. What was sequenced was peripheral blood. The receptors were sampled from a woman older than 75 with COVID-19, enrolled during active disease.

V and J are TRBV6-1 and TRBJ1-2; 7 positions match TRBD1. This CDR3 contains 15 residues. V lost 0 bases and J lost 5; bases outside the gene matches: 6. Germline V gene sequence: CDR1 MNHNS, CDR2 SASEGT. The CDR3 bases are TGTGCCAGCAGTGAAGCACCTGGGACAGTATATGGCTACACCTTC. Translating it yields CASSEAPGTVYGYTF.

On this clone: The sample carries other DNA sequences with the same CDR3. The chain carries TRBV6-5 and TRBJ1-5, with TRBD1 matching over 10 bases. Per germline, CDR1 MNHEY and CDR2 SVGAGI. The CDR3 length is 15 residues. The ends lost 4 bases at V and 4 bases at J; junction bases unmatched: 4. The CDR3 reads CASSSRQGANQPQHF. CDR3 nucleotide sequence: TGTGCCAGCAGTTCCAGACAGGGGGCGAATCAGCCCCAGCATTTT.

The chain links TRBV30 to TRBJ1-5; 7 bases are a match to TRBD1. V shed 1 base and J 5 bases; nucleotides not matched to a gene: 8. CDR3 length: 15 amino acids. From germline, CDR1 is GTSNPN and CDR2 SVGIG (reference sequence). In DNA form, the CDR3 reads TGTGCCTGGAGTGAAGGGACAGCCTATGATCAGCCCCAGCATTTT. Translated: CAWSEGTAYDQPQHF.

This chain uses TRBV19 with TRBJ1-1; 8 nucleotides match TRBD1. V lost 3 bases to trimming and J lost 0 bases; unmatched junction nucleotides: 3. CDR1 is LNHDA and CDR2 is SQIVND in the germline V gene (reference sequence). The CDR3 extends over 15 amino acids. The CDR3 loop is CASSMGQAMNTEAFF. In DNA form, the CDR3 reads TGTGCCAGTAGTATGGGACAGGCCATGAACACTGAAGCTTTCTTT.

V gene TRBV6-2 or TRBV6-3 combines with J gene TRBJ1-2; 9 bases align to TRBD1. Germline loops: CDR1 MNHEY, CDR2 SVGEGT. This CDR3 contains 14 residues. The ends lost 5 bases at V and 11 bases at J; junction bases unmatched: 12. The CDR3 loop is CASSNSGTGSRYTF. CDR3 sequence (DNA): TGTGCCAGCAGTAATTCCGGGACAGGGTCGAGATACACCTTC.

This chain joins TRBV20-1 and TRBJ2-1; D unresolved. The CDR3 consists of 11 residues. V lost 6 bases and J 9 bases, leaving 12 bases between the germline ends. The germline CDR1 and CDR2 sequences are DFQATT and SNEGSKA (reference sequence). The CDR3 spells CSAYSSGEQFF. In DNA, the CDR3 is TGCAGTGCGTATTCTTCAGGTGAGCAGTTCTTC.

CDR3 coding DNA: TGTGCCAGCAGTTCGACAGGGACGTACACCTTC. The encoded protein is CASSSTGTYTF. The V and J genes are TRBV2 and TRBJ1-2; the match to TRBD1 covers 7 bases. The ends lost 5 bases at V and 11 bases at J; junction bases unmatched: 5. CDR1 and CDR2 from the germline V gene are SNHLY and FYNNEI. The CDR3 sequence is 11 residues long.

The V call is TRBV19, the J call TRBJ1-4; no firm D call. Germline V gene lookup returns CDR1 LNHDA and CDR2 SQIVND (reference sequence). The CDR3 runs 13 residues. The V end was cut by 7 bases, the J end by 8 bases, with 14 bases between. CDR3 nucleotide sequence: TGTGCCAGTACGCAGCAGGTTGGCGAAAAACTGTTTTTT. Protein product: CASTQQVGEKLFF.

This chain connects TRBV24-1 to TRBJ2-5, with D maybe TRBD1 (5 bases). Germline CDR1 reads KGHDR; CDR2 reads SFDVKD. Trimming removed 3 bases at V and 5 bases at J, with 15 bases between. This CDR3 is 15 amino acids long. This CDR3 is CATSDPAGPGETQYF. CDR3 DNA sequence: TGTGCCACCAGTGATCCGGCAGGGCCCGGCGAGACCCAGTACTTC.

The chain employs TRBV7-6 and TRBJ1-1, with 10 bases matching TRBD1. Trimming removed 4 bases from V and 0 bases from J; junction bases left unmatched: 5. This CDR3 region has 16 residues. CDR1 and CDR2 (germline): SGHVS, FNYEAQ. For the CDR3, the DNA is TGTGCCAGCAGCTCAGGGACAGGGGCTATGAACACTGAAGCTTTCTTT. Translation: CASSSGTGAMNTEAFF.

J is TRBJ1-1 and V is TRBV18; possible D gene TRBD1, 6 bases. Germline values: CDR1 KGHSH, CDR2 LQKENI. The CDR3 is 15 residues long. V lost 3 bases, J lost 1 base, and 12 bases lay in between. The CDR3 spells CASSPRMGQNTEAFF. In DNA form, the CDR3 reads TGTGCCAGCTCACCTCGGATGGGACAGAACACTGAAGCTTTCTTT.

This chain connects TRBV5-1 to TRBJ1-5; 8 nucleotides agree with TRBD1. The V segment lost 3 bases and the J segment 4 bases; nucleotides outside the gene matches: 3. The CDR3 covers 14 residues. Germline CDR1 and CDR2: SGHRS and YFSETQ. The CDR3 loop reads CASSSGQGNQPQHF. In DNA form, the CDR3 reads TGCGCCAGCAGCTCTGGACAGGGAAATCAGCCCCAGCATTTT.

The CDR3 DNA reads as TGCGCCAGCAGCCCCCTAACGGGACAGGGCTACGAGCAGTACTTC. This translates into CASSPLTGQGYEQYF. V usage is TRBV5-1 and J usage is TRBJ2-7, with TRBD1 matching 9 bases. The CDR3 runs 15 residues. The V gene's germline CDR1 is SGHRS and CDR2 YFSETQ. J was trimmed by 3 bases and V by 4 bases; bases with no gene match: 8.

The rearrangement joins TRBV12-3 or TRBV12-4 to TRBJ1-1; TRBD1 might be the D (6 bases). The CDR3 totals 13 residues. Trimming pared 6 bases from V and 6 bases from J, leaving 14 bases between. The chain's CDR3 is CASSVGQYSEAFF. For the CDR3, the DNA is TGTGCCAGCAGCGTAGGACAGTATTCTGAAGCTTTCTTT.

The chain employs TRBV2 and TRBJ2-7, with 7 bases that match TRBD2. This CDR3 region has 17 residues. Germline V gene lookup returns CDR1 SNHLY and CDR2 FYNNEI. V dropped 5 bases and J dropped 2; count of bases not matched to a gene: 15. CDR3 region: CASSPLWGGERAYEQYV. DNA for the CDR3: TGTGCCAGCAGTCCACTTTGGGGGGGAGAACGGGCCTACGAGCAGTACGTC.

The chain joins TRBV6-5 to TRBJ1-5, with TRBD1 matching 7 bases. The germline V gene has CDR1 MNHEY and CDR2 SVGAGI. With 6 bases clipped from V and 4 bases from J, the junction kept 3 bases outside the gene matches. The CDR3 consists of 13 residues. CDR3 nucleotide sequence: TGTGCCAGCAGCTCGACAGGGAATCAGCCCCAGCATTTT. Translation gives CASSSTGNQPQHF.

The chain has TRBV6-5 and TRBJ2-3; 12 bases are a match to TRBD2. The V and J ends lost 6 bases and 4 bases, in that order; junction bases with no gene match: 5. The V gene's germline CDR1 is MNHEY and CDR2 SVGAGI. The CDR3 is 15 amino acids. Written as DNA, the CDR3 is TGTGCCAGCAGAGCTAGCGGGGGGGCCTCAGATACGCAGTATTTT. Translating it yields CASRASGGASDTQYF.

V gene TRBV2 combines with J gene TRBJ2-5; 12 bases align to TRBD1. Trimming at V came to 1 base and at J to 6 bases, leaving 0 bases not matched to a gene. CDR1 and CDR2 (germline): SNHLY, FYNNEI. The CDR3 runs to 14 residues. The DNA of the CDR3 is TGTGCCAGCAGTGAAGGGGACAGGGGGCAGACCCAGTACTTC. Translating it yields CASSEGDRGQTQYF.

The chain is built from TRBV6-5 and TRBJ1-1, with 9 bases identical to TRBD1. The CDR3 is 16 amino acids. J gave up 4 bases and V 2 bases, and 8 bases lay outside the gene matches. Germline-derived CDR1 and CDR2 are MNHEY and SVGAGI. The CDR3 DNA reads TGTGCCAGCAGTTACACTGGACAGGGGAAAGGCACTGAAGCTTTCTTT. Translating it yields CASSYTGQGKGTEAFF.

The rearrangement uses TRBV13 and TRBJ1-5, with D maybe TRBD1 (5 bases). Trimming removed 6 bases from V and 1 base from J, with 13 bases in between. Per the germline V gene, CDR1 is PRHDT and CDR2 is FYEKMQ (reference sequence). The CDR3 has 15 residues. DNA for the CDR3: TGTGCCAGCAGACGGAGGGGTGACAGCAATCAGCCCCAGCATTTT. Translating gives CASRRRGDSNQPQHF.

This rearrangement joins TRBV6-5 to TRBJ2-7; D unclear. The V end was cut by 6 bases, the J end by 3 bases, with 9 bases between. The CDR3 consists of 12 residues. Germline CDR1 and CDR2: MNHEY and SVGAGI. The CDR3 loop reads CASSDDNYEQYV. As DNA, the CDR3 is TGTGCCAGCAGCGATGACAACTACGAGCAGTACGTC.

This clone was picked up one time. The chain is built from TRBV29-1 and TRBJ1-2; 8 bases agree with TRBD1. The CDR3 consists of 12 residues. From germline, CDR1 is SQVTM and CDR2 ANQGSEA. Trimming at V came to 6 bases and at J to 3 bases, leaving 3 bases not matched to a gene. CDR3 region: CSVTTGDYGYTF. CDR3 in DNA: TGCAGCGTCACGACAGGGGACTATGGCTACACCTTC.

The V gene is TRBV28, the J gene TRBJ2-3, with 11 bases aligning to TRBD2. The CDR3 covers 14 residues. Trimming cost V 7 bases and J 6 bases; bases outside gene matches: 6. CDR1 and CDR2 (germline): MDHEN, SYDVKM. CDR3 coding DNA: TGTGCCAGCATCCTGACTAGCGGGGAGGATACGCAGTATTTT. Its protein is CASILTSGEDTQYF.

The V call is TRBV10-3, the J call TRBJ1-2; TRBD1 might be the D (6 bases). CDR3 length: 13 amino acids. Germline CDR1 ENHRY, CDR2 SYGVKD. V was pared by 6 bases and J by 7 bases, with 15 bases between. DNA for the CDR3: TGTGCCATCAGCCGGGAGGGGGTCGGTGGCTACACCTTC. Encoded protein: CAISREGVGGYTF.

In the case of this clone: At the DNA level, this CDR3 is encoded by other sequences in the same sample as well. V usage is TRBV19 and J usage is TRBJ1-4; the match to TRBD1 covers 7 bases. CDR1 and CDR2 (germline): LNHDA, SQIVND (reference sequence). Germline trimming cut 7 bases from V and 0 bases from J; bases unmatched to any gene: 5. This CDR3 contains 15 residues. CDR3 coding DNA: TGTGCCAGTAAGAGTCAGGGGGCAACTAATGAAAAACTGTTTTTT. Its translation is CASKSQGATNEKLFF.

This chain joins TRBV9 and TRBJ1-4; a weak D match, TRBD1 (5 bases). Trimming took 4 bases from V and 7 from J, leaving 20 bases between them. The CDR3 is made up of 16 amino acids. The germline V gene has CDR1 SGDLS and CDR2 YYNGEE. The CDR3 sequence is CASSSAVVGEGEKLFF. Written as DNA, the CDR3 is TGTGCCAGCAGCTCCGCCGTCGTGGGGGAGGGTGAAAAACTGTTTTTT.

The chain recombines TRBV29-1 with TRBJ1-1; the D is unclear. The germline V and J ends were trimmed by 3 bases and 2 bases, with 19 bases remaining between them. The length of the CDR3 is 16 residues. CDR1 and CDR2 (germline): SQVTM, ANQGSEA. CDR3 in amino acids: CSVEPTRRTPNTEAFF. The DNA of the CDR3 is TGCAGCGTTGAGCCCACTCGTCGTACCCCTAACACTGAAGCTTTCTTT.